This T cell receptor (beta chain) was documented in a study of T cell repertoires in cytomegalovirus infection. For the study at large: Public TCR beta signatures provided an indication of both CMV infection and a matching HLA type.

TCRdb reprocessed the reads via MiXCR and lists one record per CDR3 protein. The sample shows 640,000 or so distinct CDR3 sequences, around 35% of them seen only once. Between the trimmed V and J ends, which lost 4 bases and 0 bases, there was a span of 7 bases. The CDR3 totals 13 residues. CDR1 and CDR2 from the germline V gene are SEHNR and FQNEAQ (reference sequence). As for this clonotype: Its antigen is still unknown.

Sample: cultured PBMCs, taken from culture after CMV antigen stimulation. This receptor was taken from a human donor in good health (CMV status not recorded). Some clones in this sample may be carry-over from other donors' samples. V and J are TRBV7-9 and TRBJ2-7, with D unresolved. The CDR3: CASSWTVSYEQYF. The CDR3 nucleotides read TGTGCCAGCAGCTGGACCGTCTCCTACGAGCAGTACTTC.